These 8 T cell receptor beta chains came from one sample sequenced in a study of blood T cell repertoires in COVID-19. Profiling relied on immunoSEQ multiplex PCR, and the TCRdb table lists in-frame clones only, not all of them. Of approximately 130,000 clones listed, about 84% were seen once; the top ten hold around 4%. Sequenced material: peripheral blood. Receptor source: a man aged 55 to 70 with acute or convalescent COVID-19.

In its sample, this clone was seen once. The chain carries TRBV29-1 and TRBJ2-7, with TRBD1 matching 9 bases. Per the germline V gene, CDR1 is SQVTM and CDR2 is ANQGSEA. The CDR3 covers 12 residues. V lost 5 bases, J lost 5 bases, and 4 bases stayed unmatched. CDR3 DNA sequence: TGCAGCGTTCGGACAGGGGCGAACGAGCAGTACTTC. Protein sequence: CSVRTGANEQYF.

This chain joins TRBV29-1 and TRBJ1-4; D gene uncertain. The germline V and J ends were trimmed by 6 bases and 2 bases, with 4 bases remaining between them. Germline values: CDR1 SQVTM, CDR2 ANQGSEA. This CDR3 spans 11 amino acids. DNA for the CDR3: TGCAGCGTCCGGACTAATGAAAAACTGTTTTTT. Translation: CSVRTNEKLFF.

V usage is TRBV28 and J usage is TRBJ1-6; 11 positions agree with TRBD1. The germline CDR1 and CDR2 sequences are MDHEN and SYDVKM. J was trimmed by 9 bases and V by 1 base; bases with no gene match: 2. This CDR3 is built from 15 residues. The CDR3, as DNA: TGTGCCAGCAGTTTATTGGGACAGGGGGTTTCACCCCTCCACTTT. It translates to CASSLLGQGVSPLHF. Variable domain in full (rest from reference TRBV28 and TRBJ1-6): DVKVTQSSRYLVKRTGEKVFLECVQDMDHENMFWYRQDPGLGLRLIYFSYDVKMKEKGDIPEGYSVSREKKERFSLILESASTNQTSMYLCASSLLGQGVSPLHFGNGTRLTVT.

CDR3 sequence reads: CASSLGDSYEQYF. For the CDR3, the DNA is TGTGCCAGCAGCTTAGGGGACAGCTACGAGCAGTACTTC. This chain uses TRBV7-2 with TRBJ2-7, with 7 positions matching TRBD1. Germline lookup yields CDR1 SGHTA and CDR2 FQGNSA. V shed 1 base and J 3 bases; nucleotides not matched to a gene: 0. The length of the CDR3 is 13 residues.

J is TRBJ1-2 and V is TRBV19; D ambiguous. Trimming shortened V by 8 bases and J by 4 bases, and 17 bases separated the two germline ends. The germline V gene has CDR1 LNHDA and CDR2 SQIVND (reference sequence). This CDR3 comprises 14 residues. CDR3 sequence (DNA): TGTGCCAGTCAATCCCCAGGCAGCCTCTATGGCTACACCTTC. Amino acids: CASQSPGSLYGYTF.

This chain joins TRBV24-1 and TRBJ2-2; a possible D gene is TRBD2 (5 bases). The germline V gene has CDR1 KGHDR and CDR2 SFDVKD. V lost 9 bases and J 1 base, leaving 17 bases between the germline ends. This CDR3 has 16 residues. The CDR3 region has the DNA TGTGCCACCGAGGATTCGGGGTGGGAGAACACCGGGGAGCTGTTTTTT. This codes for CATEDSGWENTGELFF.

The CDR3 loop is CASSIVTRFYQPQHF. Here the CDR3 DNA reads TGTGCCAGCAGTATCGTAACAAGATTTTATCAGCCCCAGCATTTT. The rearrangement joins TRBV2 to TRBJ1-5, with unresolved D. This CDR3 comprises 15 residues. Trimming removed 5 bases at V and 5 bases at J, with 16 bases between. Germline CDR1 and CDR2: SNHLY and FYNNEI.

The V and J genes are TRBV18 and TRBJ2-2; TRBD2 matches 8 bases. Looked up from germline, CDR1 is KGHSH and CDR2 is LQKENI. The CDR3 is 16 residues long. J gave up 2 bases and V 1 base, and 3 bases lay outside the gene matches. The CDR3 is CASSPLSGSNTGELFF. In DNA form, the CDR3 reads TGTGCCAGCTCACCACTCAGCGGGAGCAACACCGGGGAGCTGTTTTTT.